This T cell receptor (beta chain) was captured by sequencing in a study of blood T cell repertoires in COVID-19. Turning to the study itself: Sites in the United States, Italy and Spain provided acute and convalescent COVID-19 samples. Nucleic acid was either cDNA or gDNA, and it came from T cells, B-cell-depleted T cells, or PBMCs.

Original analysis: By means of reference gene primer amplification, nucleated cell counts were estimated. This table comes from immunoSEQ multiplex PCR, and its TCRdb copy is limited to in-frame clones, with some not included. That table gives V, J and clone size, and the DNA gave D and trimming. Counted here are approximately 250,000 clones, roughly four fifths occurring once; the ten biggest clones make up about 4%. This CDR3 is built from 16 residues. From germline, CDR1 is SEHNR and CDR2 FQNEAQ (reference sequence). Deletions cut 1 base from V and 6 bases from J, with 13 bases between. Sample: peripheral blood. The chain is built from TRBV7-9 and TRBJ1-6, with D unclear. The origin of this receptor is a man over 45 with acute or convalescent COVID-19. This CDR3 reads CASSLDVPRANSPLHF. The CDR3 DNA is TGTGCCAGCAGCTTAGACGTACCGAGGGCTAATTCACCCCTCCACTTT.